Below are 6 T cell receptor beta chains sequenced from a single sample in a study of CD8+ T cells in alopecia areata (dated by TCRdb to the late 2010s). Libraries were made using the immunoSEQ multiplex PCR assay. For TCR sequencing, RNA was extracted from every sample and reverse transcribed into cDNA to serve as template. TCRdb limited this immuneACCESS table to in-frame rearrangements with V and J called. A share of clones is missing; checked studies link under half to unresolved V genes, and the rest is unexplained. This sample comprises about 11,000 clones, 50% to 70% of them detected only once. The ten largest account for around 8.5% of the sample. The sample's time point, from its label and the paper: baseline before oral tofacitinib. From alopecia areata patients, peripheral blood was collected along with lesional scalp punch biopsies. The material was skin, obtained at week 0. The receptors stem from a human donor with alopecia areata.

The chain combines TRBV6-1 with TRBJ2-7, with TRBD2 matching over 8 bases. Germline V gene lookup returns CDR1 MNHNS and CDR2 SASEGT. J lost 3 bases, V lost 7 bases, and 8 bases had no gene match. The CDR3 is 14 amino acids. CDR3 DNA: TGTGCCAGCACACACCGGGGGGGTAACTACGAGCAGTACTTC. It codes for CASTHRGGNYEQYF.

In this sample, this clone turned up a few times. V usage is TRBV23-1 and J usage is TRBJ2-1; D perhaps matches TRBD2 (6 bases). TRBV23-1 is an open reading frame whose function is uncertain. Trimming removed 6 bases from V and 4 bases from J, with 16 bases in between. This CDR3 spans 15 amino acids. DNA of the CDR3: TGCGCCAGCAGCTTAATCGGGACTGCGTACAATGAGCAGTTCTTC. Amino acid sequence: CASSLIGTAYNEQFF.

This sequence joins TRBV14 and TRBJ2-1, with 11 positions matching TRBD2. Germline V CDR1 and CDR2: SGHDN, FVKESK. CDR3 length equals 16 residues. V was pared by 1 base and J by 9 bases, with 8 bases of the junction left unmatched. The CDR3, as DNA: TGTGCCAGCAGCCAAGGTCTTAGCGGGAGGGGCGGTGAGCAGTTCTTC. Its protein product is CASSQGLSGRGGEQFF.

CDR3 in DNA: TGTGCCAGCCTCGACGGGGGCCCAGATACGCAGTATTTT. Protein: CASLDGGPDTQYF. J is TRBJ2-3 and V is TRBV6-1; D may correspond to TRBD1 or TRBD2 (6 bases each). Trimming pared 8 bases from V and 4 bases from J, leaving 13 bases between. Germline V lookup: CDR1 MNHNS, CDR2 SASEGT. The CDR3 runs 13 residues.

The V and J genes are TRBV11-2 and TRBJ2-4; D is ambiguous. V lost 5 bases, J lost 4 bases, and 15 bases lay in between. Germline V gene data show CDR1 as SGHAT and CDR2 as FQNNGV. The CDR3 extends over 15 amino acids. This chain's CDR3 is CASSASGTVKNIQYF. In DNA form, the CDR3 reads TGTGCCAGCAGCGCCTCGGGTACCGTGAAAAACATTCAGTACTTC.

The V and J genes are TRBV6-6 and TRBJ1-1; TRBD1 matches 9 bases. J lost 5 bases, V lost 5 bases, and 9 bases had no gene match. This CDR3 region has 15 residues. Germline-derived CDR1 and CDR2 are MNHNY and SVGAGI (reference sequence). The DNA for the CDR3 is TGTGCCAGCAGTCTATACCGACAGGGGGAAACTGAAGCTTTCTTT. This gives the protein CASSLYRQGETEAFF.